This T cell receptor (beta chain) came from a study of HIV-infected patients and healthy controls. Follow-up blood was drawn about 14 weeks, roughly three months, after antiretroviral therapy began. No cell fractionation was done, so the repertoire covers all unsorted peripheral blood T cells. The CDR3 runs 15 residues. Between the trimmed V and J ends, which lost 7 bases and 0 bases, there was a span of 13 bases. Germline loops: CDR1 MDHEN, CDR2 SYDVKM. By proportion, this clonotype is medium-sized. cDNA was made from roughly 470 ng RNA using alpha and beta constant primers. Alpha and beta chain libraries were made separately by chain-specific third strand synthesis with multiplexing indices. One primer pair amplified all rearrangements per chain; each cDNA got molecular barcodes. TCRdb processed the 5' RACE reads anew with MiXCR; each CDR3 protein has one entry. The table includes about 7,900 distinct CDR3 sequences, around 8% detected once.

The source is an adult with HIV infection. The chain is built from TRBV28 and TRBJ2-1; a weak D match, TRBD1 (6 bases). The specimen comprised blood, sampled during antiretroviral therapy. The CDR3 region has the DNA TGTGCCAGCACCCGAGTAGGGGGCTCCTACAATGAGCAGTTCTTC. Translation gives CASTRVGGSYNEQFF.